One sample yielded the 23 T cell receptor beta chains listed below, sequenced in a study of T cells after yellow fever vaccination (dated by TCRdb to the late 2010s). The library was prepared using 5' RACE. Sequencing was carried out with an Illumina NovaSeq 6000. TCRdb passed the public sequencing reads through fastp at Q25 and MiXCR, retaining productive beta sequences. CDR3 protein duplicates are merged, each entry listing the most common genes and DNA. The sample yields about 340,000 distinct CDR3 sequences; around an eighth were counted once. The ten largest clones represent 3.2% of the sample. The treatment or condition label for this specimen denotes: live attenuated yellow fever vaccine strain. The sample in question was CD4+ T cells sorted from PBMCs, obtained 15 days after the yellow fever booster vaccination. The receptors derive from a man between 18 and 35 years old who received the YFV17D yellow fever vaccine.

This clonotype has a handful of counts. This chain links TRBV4-3 with TRBJ2-3, with 9 bases aligning to TRBD2. This CDR3 contains 17 residues. Germline values: CDR1 LGHNA, CDR2 YSLEER. V gave up 1 base and J gave up 2 bases; unmatched junction bases: 7. As DNA, the CDR3 is TGCGCCAGCAGCCAAGCGCCCAGCGGGGGGACCACAGATACGCAGTATTTT. The encoded protein is CASSQAPSGGTTDTQYF.

The V gene is TRBV6-5, the J gene TRBJ1-1, with 9 bases fitting TRBD1. Germline CDR1 and CDR2: MNHEY and SVGAGI. V shed 7 bases and J 10 bases; nucleotides not matched to a gene: 10. The CDR3 length is 13 residues. The CDR3 region has the DNA TGTGCCAGCACCGCGGAACAGGGGGCGTTAGCTTTCTTT. Amino acid sequence: CASTAEQGALAFF.

This chain links TRBV6-2 or TRBV6-3 with TRBJ2-2, with TRBD1 matching 9 bases. V was clipped by 5 bases and J by 3 bases; unmatched bases: 4. Germline V lookup: CDR1 MNHEY, CDR2 SVGEGT. The CDR3 is 15 amino acids. CDR3 in DNA: TGTGCCAGCAGTCGACAGGGGGTCGACACCGGGGAGCTGTTTTTT. Protein: CASSRQGVDTGELFF.

This clonotype was picked up a small number of times. V is TRBV18 and J is TRBJ2-2; D unclear. Germline assignment: CDR1 KGHSH and CDR2 LQKENI. This CDR3 is built from 16 residues. V gave up 1 base and J gave up 3 bases, with 12 bases separating them. CDR3 nucleotide sequence: TGTGCCAGCTCACCACACTCGACTCGAGACACCGGGGAGCTGTTTTTT. The encoded protein is CASSPHSTRDTGELFF.

The V and J genes are TRBV21-1 and TRBJ2-7; no DNA check was done on the table's D call, TRBD1. TRBV21-1 is designated a pseudogene. This CDR3 has 16 residues. The CDR3 reads CASSNLQGASSYEQYV. The CDR3 DNA follows: TGTGCCAGCAGCAACCTTCAGGGGGCAAGCTCCTACGAGCAGTACGTC.

The chain links TRBV3-1 to TRBJ1-1; tentative D call: TRBD1 (6 bases). The CDR3 totals 15 residues. The V gene lost 1 base and the J gene lost 3 bases, with 12 bases spanning the gap. The germline gives CDR1 LGHDT, CDR2 YNNKEL (reference sequence). CDR3 in amino acids: CASSQGGGLDTEAFF. CDR3 DNA: TGTGCCAGCAGCCAAGGCGGGGGGCTGGACACTGAAGCTTTCTTT.

In its sample, this clonotype was seen many times. CDR3 loop: CASSQFNEQFF. CDR3 bases: TGTGCCAGCAGTCAATTCAATGAGCAGTTCTTC. V usage is TRBV12-3 or TRBV12-4 and J usage is TRBJ2-1; D unresolved. Trimming left V 5 bases short and J 6 bases short, with 5 bases between. The CDR3 is 11 amino acids.

V usage is TRBV6-1 and J usage is TRBJ2-5; no definite D call. Germline V gene data show CDR1 as MNHNS and CDR2 as SASEGT. The CDR3 runs 13 residues. Trimming pared 4 bases from V and 5 bases from J, leaving 11 bases between. Written as DNA, the CDR3 is TGTGCCAGCAGTGGGACCAACCGGGAGACCCAGTACTTC. As protein: CASSGTNRETQYF.

The J gene is TRBJ2-2, the V gene TRBV20-1; D uncertain. In germline, CDR1 is DFQATT, CDR2 SNEGSKA (reference sequence). The V gene lost 1 base and the J gene lost 3 bases, with 9 bases spanning the gap. The CDR3 has 14 residues. CDR3 protein: CSARGPLYTGELFF. In DNA, the CDR3 is TGCAGTGCTAGAGGTCCCTTGTACACCGGGGAGCTGTTTTTT.

The chain is built from TRBV20-1 and TRBJ1-2; D is possibly TRBD1 (5 bases). Looked up from germline, CDR1 is DFQATT and CDR2 is SNEGSKA (reference sequence). V was clipped by 2 bases and J by 6 bases, with 7 bases between them. CDR3 length equals 11 residues. CDR3 in DNA: TGCAGTGCTAGACCGGGGGATGGCTACACCTTC. Translated, it gives CSARPGDGYTF.

The gene calls are TRBV4-3 and TRBJ1-2; 12 positions agree with TRBD1. The CDR3 consists of 17 residues. Germline V gives CDR1 LGHNA, CDR2 YSLEER. The V gene end was trimmed by 0 bases and the J gene end by 8 bases; junction bases not matched to a gene: 10. This CDR3 is CASSQDPAAGQGAGYTF. The CDR3 nucleotides read TGCGCCAGCAGCCAAGATCCTGCCGCGGGACAGGGGGCCGGCTACACCTTC.

This clonotype appeared a single time. V gene TRBV3-1 combines with J gene TRBJ2-2; D is perhaps TRBD2 (6 bases). The germline gives CDR1 LGHDT, CDR2 YNNKEL (reference sequence). V lost 3 bases, J lost 2 bases, and 10 bases lay in between. There are 15 residues in the CDR3. The CDR3, as DNA: TGTGCCAGCAGCCACCTGGGACTTAACACCGGGGAGCTGTTTTTT. As protein: CASSHLGLNTGELFF.

The sample holds many counts of this clonotype. The chain uses TRBV5-1 and TRBJ2-1; D remains ambiguous. The CDR3 loop spans 15 amino acids. Germline lookup yields CDR1 SGHRS and CDR2 YFSETQ. V lost 0 bases and J lost 5, with 12 bases in between. In nucleotides, the CDR3 is TGCGCCAGCAGCTTGGAGGTCGGGTACCACAATGAGCAGTTCTTC. Protein sequence: CASSLEVGYHNEQFF. Full variable domain (outside the CDR3, taken from reference TRBV5-1 and TRBJ2-1): KAGVTQTPRYLIKTRGQQVTLSCSPISGHRSVSWYQQTPGQGLQFLFEYFSETQRNKGNFPGRFSGRQFSNSRSEMNVSTLELGDSALYLCASSLEVGYHNEQFFGPGTRLTVL.

This clonotype has just a few counts. The chain joins TRBV20-1 to TRBJ2-3; D is ambiguous. The V gene's germline CDR1 is DFQATT and CDR2 SNEGSKA (reference sequence). The CDR3 sequence is 11 residues long. Trimming stripped 5 bases from V and 5 bases from J, with 8 bases between. CDR3 sequence (DNA): TGCAGTGCTTTTGGGTTAGATACGCAGTATTTT. It codes for CSAFGLDTQYF.

This clonotype came up a few times. This chain joins TRBV2 and TRBJ2-7, with 8 bases that match TRBD1. With V trimmed by 6 bases and J by 1 base, 5 bases remained unmatched. This CDR3 contains 14 residues. Germline V CDR1 and CDR2: SNHLY, FYNNEI. The DNA for the CDR3 is TGTGCCAGCAGGGGCGACAGGGGATCCTACGAGCAGTACGTC. Its protein product is CASRGDRGSYEQYV.

This clonotype was counted only a few times. The gene calls are TRBV4-3 and TRBJ2-3, with 14 bases matching TRBD2. This CDR3 has 17 amino acids. V was pared by 1 base and J by 5 bases, with 5 bases of the junction left unmatched. Looked up from germline, CDR1 is LGHNA and CDR2 is YSLEER. The CDR3 reads CASSQGPTSGGVDTQYF. CDR3 bases: TGCGCCAGCAGCCAAGGTCCGACTAGCGGGGGGGTAGATACGCAGTATTTT.

The chain is built from TRBV5-4 and TRBJ2-3; no firm D call. With 1 base removed from V and 5 bases from J, the gap between germline ends came to 17 bases. This CDR3 contains 16 residues. Germline CDR1 and CDR2: SGHNT and YYREEE (reference sequence). In nucleotides, the CDR3 is TGTGCCAGCAGCTTGAGCTCTAGTAGGTTGGGAGATACGCAGTATTTT. Protein product: CASSLSSSRLGDTQYF.

This clonotype showed up many times. The genes are TRBV4-3 and TRBJ1-5; weak D call: TRBD1 (6 bases). The CDR3 is 15 residues long. Germline CDR1 LGHNA, CDR2 YSLEER. Trimming left V 0 bases short and J 7 bases short, with 13 bases between. The CDR3 DNA reads as TGCGCCAGCAGCCAAGATAGTCAGGGGAACCAGCCCCAGCATTTT. The encoded protein is CASSQDSQGNQPQHF.

This clonotype turned up a few times. The chain links TRBV4-1 to TRBJ2-3, with TRBD2 matching over 8 bases. The germline CDR1 and CDR2 sequences are MGHRA and YSYEKL. There are 17 residues in the CDR3. The ends lost 4 bases at V and 4 bases at J; junction bases unmatched: 13. The CDR3 protein is CASSRGAGAIRADTQYF. In DNA, the CDR3 is TGCGCCAGCAGCCGGGGAGCGGGGGCCATCCGAGCAGATACGCAGTATTTT.

This clonotype was seen only a few times. The chain employs TRBV3-1 and TRBJ1-3; D uncertain. The CDR3 has 14 residues. Germline assignment: CDR1 LGHDT and CDR2 YNNKEL (reference sequence). Between the trimmed V and J ends, which lost 0 bases and 13 bases, there was a span of 16 bases. Here the CDR3 reads CASSQDRGRGSIYF. CDR3 in DNA: TGTGCCAGCAGCCAAGATCGAGGTCGGGGATCAATATATTTT.

The V call is TRBV7-3, the J call TRBJ2-1, with a possible D match to TRBD1 (5 bases). The germline gives CDR1 SGHTA, CDR2 FQGTGA. The CDR3 extends over 14 amino acids. V dropped 1 base and J dropped 4 bases, with 8 bases sitting between them. CDR3 nucleotides: TGTGCCAGCAGCTTAAGTACAGGATACAATGAGCAGTTCTTC. It codes for CASSLSTGYNEQFF.

This clonotype was detected only a few times. V and J are TRBV6-5 and TRBJ1-6; D ambiguous. V lost 0 bases to trimming and J lost 8 bases, with 23 bases between them. CDR1 MNHEY and CDR2 SVGAGI come from the germline V gene. The CDR3 is 19 amino acids. The CDR3 coding sequence is TGTGCCAGCAGTTACTCCCACCGGACGGGAGAGGCAAGTTATTCACCCCTCCACTTT. Protein: CASSYSHRTGEASYSPLHF.

At least ten counts were recorded for this clonotype. This chain joins TRBV15 and TRBJ2-7, with D unresolved. Trimming removed 1 base from V and 0 bases from J, with 13 bases in between. This CDR3 is built from 16 residues. The germline CDR1 and CDR2 sequences are LNHNV and YYDKDF (reference sequence). In nucleotides, the CDR3 is TGTGCCACCAGCAGAGCTTCGAGACGGAGCTCCTACGAGCAGTACTTC. It specifies CATSRASRRSSYEQYF. The full variable domain, its missing parts supplied by reference TRBV15 and TRBJ2-7, is DAMVIQNPRYQVTQFGKPVTLSCSQTLNHNVMYWYQQKSSQAPKLLFHYYDKDFNNEADTPDNFQSRRPNTSFCFLDIRSPGLGDTAMYLCATSRASRRSSYEQYFGPGTRLTVT.